A selection of T cell receptor delta chains follows, all from one sample in a study of delta chains in infants with herpesvirus infections. TCRdb reanalysed the RT-PCR reads with CATT. In the table there are 650 to 750 delta-chain clones, 13% to 15% of which are singletons. This sample comprised peripheral blood, obtained at time point 1 of longitudinal follow-up. These receptors were collected from a human donor who was a Ugandan infant, either HIV-exposed or HIV-unexposed (not recorded which). Both conserved end residues are part of each CDR3. Each record gives: D gene, V gene, clone size, J gene, CDR3 protein, CDR3 DNA. D genes are given only for firm matches. Clone size is not always given. Where it is, it says once, few, many or a class for expanded clones.

D gene: TRDD3
V gene: TRDV1
clone size: medium-sized
J gene: TRDJ1
CDR3 protein: CALGEYMEYWGIRALKLIF
CDR3 DNA: TGTGCTCTTGGGGAATATATGGAGTACTGGGGGATACGCGCCCTCAAACTCATCTTT

D gene: TRDD3
V gene: TRDV1
clone size: large
J gene: TRDJ1
CDR3 protein: CALGKKGWGYGLLGDNTDKLIF
CDR3 DNA: TGTGCTCTTGGGAAAAAGGGCTGGGGCTACGGCCTACTGGGGGATAACACCGATAAACTCATCTTT

D gene: TRDD3
V gene: TRDV1
clone size: large
J gene: TRDJ1
CDR3 protein: CALGEQAPPLYNWGLNTDKLIF
CDR3 DNA: TGTGCTCTTGGGGAACAGGCCCCTCCTTTATACAACTGGGGGCTAAACACCGATAAACTCATCTTT

D gene: TRDD3
V gene: TRDV1
clone size: medium-sized
J gene: TRDJ3
CDR3 protein: CALGDGGGSFRNTGGPPWDTRQMFF
CDR3 DNA: TGTGCTCTTGGGGATGGGGGGGGGTCGTTCCGCAATACTGGGGGACCCCCCTGGGACACCCGACAGATGTTTTTC

D gene: TRDD3
V gene: TRAV29/DV5
clone size: large
J gene: TRDJ1
CDR3 protein: CAASNLLPTWGIRFGSKLIF
CDR3 DNA: TGTGCAGCAAGCAACCTCCTTCCTACGTGGGGGATACGCTTCGGGAGTAAACTCATCTTT

D gene: -
V gene: TRDV2
clone size: few
J gene: TRDJ3
CDR3 protein: CACDTVASLSWDTRQMFF
CDR3 DNA: TGTGCCTGTGACACCGTCGCCTCCCTTTCCTGGGACACCCGACAGATGTTTTTC

D gene: TRDD2
V gene: TRDV1
clone size: large
J gene: TRDJ1
CDR3 protein: CALGGAFLPPEGIGYTDKLIF
CDR3 DNA: TGTGCTCTTGGGGGGGCCTTCCTACCTCCAGAGGGGATTGGTTACACCGATAAACTCATCTTT

D gene: -
V gene: TRDV1
clone size: large
J gene: TRDJ1
CDR3 protein: CALGSPPGRTDKLIF
CDR3 DNA: TGTGCTCTTGGGTCCCCCCCCGGAAGAACCGATAAACTCATCTTT

D gene: TRDD3
V gene: TRDV1
clone size: large
J gene: TRDJ1
CDR3 protein: CALGEPRGIRCGPQYTDKLIF
CDR3 DNA: TGTGCTCTTGGGGAGCCCCGGGGGATACGCTGTGGCCCCCAGTACACCGATAAACTCATCTTT

D gene: -
V gene: TRDV2
clone size: large
J gene: TRDJ3
CDR3 protein: CACDTRVRGQSSWDTRQMFF
CDR3 DNA: TGTGCCTGTGACACTCGGGTGCGTGGGCAGAGCTCCTGGGACACCCGACAGATGTTTTTC

D gene: -
V gene: TRDV1
clone size: large
J gene: TRDJ1
CDR3 protein: CALVMVSPEELRTYTDKLIF
CDR3 DNA: TGTGCTCTTGTTATGGTTTCCCCCGAAGAGTTAAGGACGTACACCGATAAACTCATCTTT

D gene: TRDD3
V gene: TRDV1
clone size: large
J gene: TRDJ1
CDR3 protein: CALGEGGWPTDKLIF
CDR3 DNA: TGTGCTCTTGGGGAGGGGGGATGGCCCACCGATAAACTCATCTTT

D gene: TRDD2
V gene: TRDV1
clone size: large
J gene: TRDJ1
CDR3 protein: CALGESTASYVLGPATDKLIF
CDR3 DNA: TGTGCTCTTGGGGAATCCACGGCTTCCTACGTTTTGGGGCCAGCCACCGATAAACTCATCTTT

D gene: TRDD3
V gene: TRDV1
clone size: large
J gene: TRDJ1
CDR3 protein: CALGELPTGVTGGPTDKLIF
CDR3 DNA: TGTGCTCTTGGGGAACTTCCTACGGGGGTTACTGGGGGACCTACCGATAAACTCATCTTT

D gene: TRDD3
V gene: TRAV38-2/DV8
clone size: medium-sized
J gene: TRDJ1
CDR3 protein: CAYRSFPFWGIQSADKLIF
CDR3 DNA: TGTGCTTATAGGTCCTTCCCCTTTTGGGGGATACAATCGGCCGATAAACTCATCTTT

D gene: TRDD3
V gene: TRDV1
clone size: large
J gene: TRDJ1
CDR3 protein: CALGEQNSGDKCGTDKLIF
CDR3 DNA: TGTGCTCTTGGGGAACAGAACTCTGGGGATAAGTGCGGCACCGATAAACTCATCTTT

D gene: -
V gene: TRAV29/DV5
clone size: large
J gene: TRDJ1
CDR3 protein: CAASARWADRDTDKLIF
CDR3 DNA: TGTGCAGCAAGCGCGCGGTGGGCAGACCGTGACACCGATAAACTCATCTTT

D gene: TRDD3
V gene: TRDV1
clone size: large
J gene: TRDJ2
CDR3 protein: CALGEYWGIRRPALTAQLFF
CDR3 DNA: TGTGCTCTTGGAGAGTACTGGGGGATACGTAGGCCAGCTTTGACAGCACAACTCTTCTTT

D gene: TRDD3
V gene: TRDV1
clone size: large
J gene: TRDJ1
CDR3 protein: CALGALRAPAWGYSDKLIF
CDR3 DNA: TGTGCTCTTGGGGCTTTACGAGCCCCAGCCTGGGGGTACAGCGATAAACTCATCTTT

D gene: TRDD3
V gene: TRDV1
clone size: large
J gene: TRDJ1
CDR3 protein: CALGVSLPALLLLGDMGKLIF
CDR3 DNA: TGTGCTCTTGGGGTTTCACTTCCTGCCCTCCTTCTACTGGGGGATATGGGTAAACTCATCTTT

D gene: TRDD3
V gene: TRDV1
clone size: large
J gene: TRDJ1
CDR3 protein: CALGVITAFLDLLGDTKPTDKLIF
CDR3 DNA: TGTGCTCTTGGGGTTATAACTGCCTTCCTAGACCTACTGGGGGATACCAAGCCCACCGATAAACTCATCTTT

D gene: TRDD3
V gene: TRDV1
clone size: few
J gene: TRDJ1
CDR3 protein: CALGDPRGDTYTKLIF
CDR3 DNA: TGTGCTCTTGGGGATCCCAGGGGGGATACTTATACTAAACTCATCTTT

D gene: TRDD3
V gene: TRDV1
clone size: large
J gene: TRDJ1
CDR3 protein: CALGSPILGDMPSYTDKLIF
CDR3 DNA: TGTGCTCTTGGGAGTCCTATACTGGGGGATATGCCCTCTTACACCGATAAACTCATCTTT

D gene: TRDD3
V gene: TRDV1
clone size: large
J gene: TRDJ1
CDR3 protein: CALGESFQIGGYAIIADKLIF
CDR3 DNA: TGTGCTCTTGGGGAATCCTTTCAGATTGGGGGATACGCCATAATTGCCGATAAACTCATCTTT

D gene: TRDD3
V gene: TRDV3
clone size: few
J gene: TRDJ1
CDR3 protein: CAFSLGDTKEAAQLIF
CDR3 DNA: TGTGCCTTTTCTCTGGGGGATACGAAGGAAGCAGCACAACTCATCTTT

D gene: TRDD3
V gene: TRDV2
clone size: medium-sized
J gene: TRDJ3
CDR3 protein: CACDTAPRLGDRAWDTRQMFF
CDR3 DNA: TGTGCCTGTGACACCGCTCCCCGACTGGGGGATAGGGCCTGGGACACCCGACAGATGTTTTTC

D gene: -
V gene: TRDV1
clone size: large
J gene: TRDJ1
CDR3 protein: CALGVKGSAALGSTDKLIF
CDR3 DNA: TGTGCTCTTGGGGTTAAGGGGTCCGCGGCCCTTGGGAGCACCGATAAACTCATCTTT

D gene: TRDD3
V gene: TRAV38-2/DV8
clone size: large
J gene: TRDJ3
CDR3 protein: CAYRSAYGAFEPYVLGDTPRSWDTRQMFF
CDR3 DNA: TGTGCTTATAGGAGCGCATATGGGGCCTTCGAGCCTTACGTACTGGGGGATACCCCCCGCTCCTGGGACACCCGACAGATGTTTTTC

D gene: -
V gene: TRDV2
clone size: medium-sized
J gene: TRDJ1
CDR3 protein: CACDALSTLYTDKLIF
CDR3 DNA: TGTGCCTGTGACGCCCTAAGTACCCTGTACACCGATAAACTCATCTTT

D gene: -
V gene: TRDV1
clone size: large
J gene: TRDJ1
CDR3 protein: CALGEPNPHFGDKLIF
CDR3 DNA: TGTGCTCTTGGGGAACCAAATCCCCACTTCGGGGATAAACTCATCTTT

D gene: TRDD3
V gene: TRDV2
clone size: large
J gene: TRDJ3
CDR3 protein: CACDTVGIRKYSWDTRQMFF
CDR3 DNA: TGTGCCTGTGACACCGTGGGGATACGCAAATACTCCTGGGACACCCGACAGATGTTTTTC

D gene: TRDD3
V gene: TRDV1
clone size: few
J gene: TRDJ1
CDR3 protein: CALGETGGPSIKWGIQGFVTDKLIF
CDR3 DNA: TGTGCTCTTGGGGAAACGGGGGGTCCCTCTATAAAATGGGGGATACAAGGGTTTGTTACCGATAAACTCATCTTT

D gene: TRDD3
V gene: TRDV1
clone size: large
J gene: TRDJ1
CDR3 protein: CALAGGYGFLDTDKLIF
CDR3 DNA: TGTGCTCTTGCTGGGGGATACGGATTTTTAGACACCGATAAACTCATCTTT

D gene: -
V gene: TRAV14/DV4
clone size: -
J gene: TRDJ1
CDR3 protein: CAMREAPTTAYTDKLIF
CDR3 DNA: TGTGCAATGAGAGAGGCTCCTACGACTGCATACACCGATAAACTCATCTTT

D gene: TRDD2
V gene: TRDV1
clone size: large
J gene: TRDJ1
CDR3 protein: CALGEPFLLLGGNDKLIF
CDR3 DNA: TGTGCTCTTGGGGAGCCCTTCCTACTACTTGGGGGGAACGATAAACTCATCTTT

D gene: TRDD3
V gene: TRDV1
clone size: large
J gene: TRDJ2
CDR3 protein: CALGGKTLPKAFTGGYAGTAQLFF
CDR3 DNA: TGTGCTCTTGGGGGAAAGACCCTTCCTAAGGCTTTTACTGGGGGATACGCGGGCACAGCACAACTCTTCTTT

D gene: TRDD3
V gene: TRDV2
clone size: large
J gene: TRDJ3
CDR3 protein: CACDTGGYRTWDTRQMFF
CDR3 DNA: TGTGCCTGTGATACTGGGGGATACAGGACCTGGGACACCCGACAGATGTTTTTC

D gene: -
V gene: TRDV1
clone size: large
J gene: TRDJ1
CDR3 protein: CALGELGDKREYTDKLIF
CDR3 DNA: TGTGCTCTTGGGGAACTGGGGGACAAACGAGAATACACCGATAAACTCATCTTT

D gene: TRDD3
V gene: TRDV1
clone size: large
J gene: TRDJ1
CDR3 protein: CALGTPDRYWGIEGDKLIF
CDR3 DNA: TGTGCTCTTGGGACTCCCGACCGGTACTGGGGGATAGAAGGCGATAAACTCATCTTT

D gene: TRDD3
V gene: TRDV1
clone size: large
J gene: TRDJ1
CDR3 protein: CALGENFPNWGEQTDKLIF
CDR3 DNA: TGTGCTCTTGGGGAAAACTTTCCTAACTGGGGGGAACAGACCGATAAACTCATCTTT

D gene: TRDD3
V gene: TRDV1
clone size: large
J gene: TRDJ1
CDR3 protein: CALGELSPGGYAFADKLIF
CDR3 DNA: TGTGCTCTTGGGGAACTCTCCCCTGGGGGATACGCTTTCGCCGATAAACTCATCTTT

D gene: TRDD3
V gene: TRDV1
clone size: -
J gene: TRDJ4
CDR3 protein: CALGERLVASAAGGYVGPLIF
CDR3 DNA: TGTGCTCTTGGGGAACGCCTCGTTGCTAGTGCCGCTGGGGGATACGTTGGACCCCTGATCTTT

D gene: TRDD3
V gene: TRDV1
clone size: large
J gene: TRDJ1
CDR3 protein: CALGEPRILLLGDKFTDKLIF
CDR3 DNA: TGTGCTCTTGGGGAACCCAGGATACTACTACTGGGGGATAAGTTTACCGATAAACTCATCTTT

D gene: TRDD3
V gene: TRDV1
clone size: large
J gene: TRDJ1
CDR3 protein: CALGEPLPRGVLGVDDKLIF
CDR3 DNA: TGTGCTCTTGGGGAGCCACTTCCCCGGGGCGTACTGGGGGTCGACGATAAACTCATCTTT

D gene: TRDD3
V gene: TRDV2
clone size: medium-sized
J gene: TRDJ3
CDR3 protein: CACDTVGGYSWDTRQMFF
CDR3 DNA: TGTGCCTGTGACACCGTTGGGGGATACTCCTGGGACACCCGACAGATGTTTTTC

D gene: TRDD3
V gene: TRDV1
clone size: large
J gene: TRDJ1
CDR3 protein: CALGELGFTYGHGGYQNTDKLIF
CDR3 DNA: TGTGCTCTTGGGGAACTAGGGTTTACCTACGGCCATGGGGGATATCAAAACACCGATAAACTCATCTTT

D gene: -
V gene: TRDV1
clone size: large
J gene: TRDJ4
CDR3 protein: CALGEPLGETRPLIF
CDR3 DNA: TGTGCTCTTGGGGAACCCCTTGGGGAAACCAGACCCCTGATCTTT

D gene: -
V gene: TRDV1
clone size: large
J gene: TRDJ1
CDR3 protein: CALGVRRLHPGVTTDKLIF
CDR3 DNA: TGTGCTCTTGGGGTCAGACGGCTTCATCCGGGAGTAACGACCGATAAACTCATCTTT

D gene: TRDD3
V gene: TRDV1
clone size: large
J gene: TRDJ1
CDR3 protein: CALGELKLSPRYWGISATDKLIF
CDR3 DNA: TGTGCTCTTGGGGAACTAAAGCTTAGTCCCCGGTACTGGGGGATATCTGCCACCGATAAACTCATCTTT

D gene: TRDD3
V gene: TRDV1
clone size: large
J gene: TRDJ1
CDR3 protein: CALGDGCPDSRNTGGFNKLIF
CDR3 DNA: TGTGCTCTTGGGGACGGGTGTCCCGATTCTAGAAATACTGGGGGGTTCAATAAACTCATCTTT

D gene: -
V gene: TRDV1
clone size: large
J gene: TRDJ1
CDR3 protein: CALGELPFLPRVWGIQYTDKLIF
CDR3 DNA: TGTGCTCTTGGGGAACTACCCTTCCTACCCCGGGTCTGGGGGATCCAGTACACCGATAAACTCATCTTT

D gene: TRDD3
V gene: TRDV1
clone size: few
J gene: TRDJ1
CDR3 protein: CALGELGWAFVQHGGYNDKLIF
CDR3 DNA: TGTGCTCTTGGGGAACTGGGTTGGGCCTTCGTGCAACATGGGGGATATAACGATAAACTCATCTTT

D gene: TRDD3
V gene: TRDV1
clone size: large
J gene: TRDJ1
CDR3 protein: CALGEFIDPVLGENKLIF
CDR3 DNA: TGTGCTCTTGGGGAATTTATAGACCCAGTACTGGGGGAGAATAAACTCATCTTT

D gene: TRDD3
V gene: TRDV1
clone size: large
J gene: TRDJ1
CDR3 protein: CALGELDTEGYGGPYTDKLIF
CDR3 DNA: TGTGCTCTTGGGGAACTAGATACCGAGGGATACGGGGGACCTTACACCGATAAACTCATCTTT

D gene: TRDD3
V gene: TRDV2
clone size: large
J gene: TRDJ1
CDR3 protein: CACDTLEGGYGFYTDKLIF
CDR3 DNA: TGTGCCTGTGACACTCTTGAGGGGGGATACGGGTTCTACACCGATAAACTCATCTTT